This T cell receptor beta chain was identified in a study of T cell clonotyping in hematopoietic cell transplantation. Using immunoSEQ multiplex PCR, the repertoire was profiled, and TCRdb retains in-frame clones only, with some absent. The sample holds 6,300 or so clones, roughly nine tenths seen once. This clone appeared a few times. As yet, its antigen is unknown. Overall study findings and caveats: After transplant, recipient diversity fell while pathologically expanded clonotypes grew through day 180.

Source: peripheral blood mononuclear cells, taken 180 days after allogeneic stem cell transplant. The sequence came from a female patient aged 50 to 65 who had an allogeneic stem cell transplant from an unrelated donor, so the T cells may come from the graft donor. Some clones in this sample may be carry-over from other donors' samples.

This CDR3 reads CAITRSGELFF. The CDR3 DNA is TGTGCCATCACCCGTAGTGGGGAGCTGTTTTTT. The chain links TRBV10-3 to TRBJ2-2; D is undetermined. V lost 7 bases, J lost 8 bases, and 8 bases lay in between. There are 11 residues in the CDR3. The germline V gene has CDR1 ENHRY and CDR2 SYGVKD.